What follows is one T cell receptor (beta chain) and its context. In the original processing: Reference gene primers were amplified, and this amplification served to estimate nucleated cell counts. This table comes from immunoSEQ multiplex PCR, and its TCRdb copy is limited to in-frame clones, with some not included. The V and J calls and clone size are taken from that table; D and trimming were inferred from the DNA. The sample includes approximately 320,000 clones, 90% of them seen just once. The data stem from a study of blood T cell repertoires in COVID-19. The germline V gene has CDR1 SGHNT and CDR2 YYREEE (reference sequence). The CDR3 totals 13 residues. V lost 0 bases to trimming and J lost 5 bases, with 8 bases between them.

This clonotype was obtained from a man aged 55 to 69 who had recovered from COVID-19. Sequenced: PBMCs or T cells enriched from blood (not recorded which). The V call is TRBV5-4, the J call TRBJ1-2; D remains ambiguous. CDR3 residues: CASSLEERYGYTF. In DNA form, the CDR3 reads TGTGCCAGCAGCTTGGAAGAACGGTATGGCTACACCTTC.